This T cell receptor beta chain was captured in a study of early T cells in non-severe SARS-CoV-2 infection. At the level of the study: Sequenced bulk RNA came from whole blood that was unsorted, and chains were unpaired. Broader study findings: Private and CD4 specificities were missed by VDJdb matching, skewed to anti-spike CD8.

From germline, CDR1 is KGHSH and CDR2 LQKENI. The junction had 4 bases not matched to a gene; V was cut back by 0 bases and J by 4 bases. CDR3 length: 15 amino acids. Researchers attached unique molecular identifiers to individual cDNA molecules. TCRdb fed the 5' RACE reads into MiXCR, producing one record per CDR3 protein. The table has some 96,000 distinct CDR3 sequences, roughly 13% seen once; the top ten hold 2% to 2.5%. This clonotype has a count of ten or more. The antigen is unknown. The specimen was whole blood. This clonotype was sampled from an adult who was a healthcare worker with PCR-confirmed SARS-CoV-2 infection or an uninfected control (not recorded which). V is TRBV18 and J is TRBJ1-2; 8 positions agree with TRBD1. CDR3 in amino acids: CASSPPSGGGYGYTF. CDR3 sequence (DNA): TGTGCCAGCTCACCACCTTCAGGGGGCGGCTATGGCTACACCTTC.